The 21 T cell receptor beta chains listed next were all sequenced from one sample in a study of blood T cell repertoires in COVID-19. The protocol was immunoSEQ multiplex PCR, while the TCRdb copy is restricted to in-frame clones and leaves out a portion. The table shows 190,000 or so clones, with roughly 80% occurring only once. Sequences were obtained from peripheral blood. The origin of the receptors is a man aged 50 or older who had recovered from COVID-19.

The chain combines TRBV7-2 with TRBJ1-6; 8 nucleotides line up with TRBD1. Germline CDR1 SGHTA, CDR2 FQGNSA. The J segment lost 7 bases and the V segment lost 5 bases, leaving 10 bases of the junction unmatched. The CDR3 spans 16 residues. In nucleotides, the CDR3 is TGTGCCAGCAGCGCCCGTTCAGGGGGCACAAATTCACCCCTCCACTTT. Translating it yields CASSARSGGTNSPLHF.

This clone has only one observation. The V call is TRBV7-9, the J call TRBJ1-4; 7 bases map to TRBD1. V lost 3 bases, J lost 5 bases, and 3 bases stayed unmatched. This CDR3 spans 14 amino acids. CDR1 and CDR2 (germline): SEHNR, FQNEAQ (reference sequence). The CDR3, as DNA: TGTGCCAGCAGCTTTGACAGGGCGAATGAAAAACTGTTTTTT. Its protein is CASSFDRANEKLFF.

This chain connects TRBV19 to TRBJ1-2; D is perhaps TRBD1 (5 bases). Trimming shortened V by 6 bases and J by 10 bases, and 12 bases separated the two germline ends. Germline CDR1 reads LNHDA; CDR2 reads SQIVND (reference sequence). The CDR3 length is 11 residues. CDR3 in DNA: TGTGCCAGTAGCGACAGACTCCTCTACACCTTC. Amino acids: CASSDRLLYTF.

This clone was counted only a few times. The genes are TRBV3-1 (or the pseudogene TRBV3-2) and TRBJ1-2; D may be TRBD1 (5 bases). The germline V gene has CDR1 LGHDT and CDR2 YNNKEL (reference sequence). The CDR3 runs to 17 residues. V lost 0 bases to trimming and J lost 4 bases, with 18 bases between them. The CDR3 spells CASSQEGRAPRGYGYTF. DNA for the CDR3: TGTGCCAGCAGCCAAGAAGGTCGAGCGCCAAGGGGCTATGGCTACACCTTC.

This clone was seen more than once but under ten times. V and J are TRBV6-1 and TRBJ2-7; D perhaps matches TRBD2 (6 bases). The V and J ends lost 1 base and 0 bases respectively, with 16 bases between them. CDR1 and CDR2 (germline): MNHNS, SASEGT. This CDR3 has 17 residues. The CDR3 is CASSEEASAGSSYEQYF. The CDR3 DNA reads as TGTGCCAGCAGTGAAGAGGCTTCTGCCGGGAGCTCCTACGAGCAGTACTTC.

CDR3 DNA sequence: TGTGCCAGCAGCTTAATGAGGGAGGTAGATACGCAGTATTTT. Its translation: CASSLMREVDTQYF. The chain carries TRBV7-2 and TRBJ2-3, with D tentatively TRBD2 (6 bases). CDR3 length: 14 residues. The V gene's germline CDR1 is SGHTA and CDR2 FQGNSA. Trimming took 2 bases from V and 5 from J, leaving 11 bases between them.

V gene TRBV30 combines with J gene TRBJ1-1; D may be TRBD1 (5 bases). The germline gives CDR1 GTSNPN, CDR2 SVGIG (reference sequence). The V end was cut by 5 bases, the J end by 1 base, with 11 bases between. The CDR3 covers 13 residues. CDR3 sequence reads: CAWAPGQNTEAFF. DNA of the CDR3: TGTGCCTGGGCGCCAGGGCAGAACACTGAAGCTTTCTTT.

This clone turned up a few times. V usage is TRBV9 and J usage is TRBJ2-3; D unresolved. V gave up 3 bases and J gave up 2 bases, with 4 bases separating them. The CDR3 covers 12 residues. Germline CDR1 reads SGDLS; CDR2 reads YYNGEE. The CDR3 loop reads CASSGHTDTQYF. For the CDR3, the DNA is TGTGCCAGCAGCGGACACACAGATACGCAGTATTTT.

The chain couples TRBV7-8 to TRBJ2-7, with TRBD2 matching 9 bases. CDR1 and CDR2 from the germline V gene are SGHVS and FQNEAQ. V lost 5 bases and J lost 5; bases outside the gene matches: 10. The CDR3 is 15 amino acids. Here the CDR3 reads CASSRALAGIHEQYF. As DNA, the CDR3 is TGTGCCAGCAGCCGAGCCCTAGCGGGAATTCACGAGCAGTACTTC.

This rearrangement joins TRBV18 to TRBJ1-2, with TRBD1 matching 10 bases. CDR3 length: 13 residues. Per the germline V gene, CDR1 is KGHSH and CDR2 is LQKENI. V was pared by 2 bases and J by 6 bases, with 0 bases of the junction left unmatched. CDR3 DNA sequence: TGTGCCAGCTCACCAGGACAGGGGGATGGCTACACCTTC. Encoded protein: CASSPGQGDGYTF.

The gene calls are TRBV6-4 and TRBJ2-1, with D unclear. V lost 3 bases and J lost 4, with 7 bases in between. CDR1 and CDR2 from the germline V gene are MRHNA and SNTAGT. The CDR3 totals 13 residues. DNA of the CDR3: TGTGCCAGCAGTGAGCGGAGTTACAATGAGCAGTTCTTC. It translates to CASSERSYNEQFF.

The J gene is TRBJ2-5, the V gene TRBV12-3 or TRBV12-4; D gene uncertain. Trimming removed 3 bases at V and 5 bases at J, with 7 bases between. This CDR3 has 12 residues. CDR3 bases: TGTGCCAGCAGTTTCGACTCCGAGACCCAGTACTTC. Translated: CASSFDSETQYF.

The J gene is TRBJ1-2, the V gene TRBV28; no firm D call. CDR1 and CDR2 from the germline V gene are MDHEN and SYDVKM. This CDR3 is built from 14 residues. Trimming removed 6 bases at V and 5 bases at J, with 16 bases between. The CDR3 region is CASSSPGRAYGYTF. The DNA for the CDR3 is TGTGCCAGCAGCTCCCCCGGGAGGGCGTATGGCTACACCTTC.

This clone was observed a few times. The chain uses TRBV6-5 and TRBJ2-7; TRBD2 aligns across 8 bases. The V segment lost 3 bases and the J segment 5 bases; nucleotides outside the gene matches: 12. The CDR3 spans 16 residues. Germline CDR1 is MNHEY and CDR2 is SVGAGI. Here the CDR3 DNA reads TGTGCCAGCAGTTATGGGGACCAGCGGGAGCCAGACGAGCAGTACTTC. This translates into CASSYGDQREPDEQYF.

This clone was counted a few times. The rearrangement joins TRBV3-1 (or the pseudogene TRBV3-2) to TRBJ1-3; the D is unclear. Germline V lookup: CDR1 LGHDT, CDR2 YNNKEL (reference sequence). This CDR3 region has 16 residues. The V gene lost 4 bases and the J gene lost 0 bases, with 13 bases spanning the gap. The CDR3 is CASSLPPSVSGNTIYF. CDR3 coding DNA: TGTGCCAGCAGCCTCCCCCCTTCCGTCTCTGGAAACACCATATATTTT.

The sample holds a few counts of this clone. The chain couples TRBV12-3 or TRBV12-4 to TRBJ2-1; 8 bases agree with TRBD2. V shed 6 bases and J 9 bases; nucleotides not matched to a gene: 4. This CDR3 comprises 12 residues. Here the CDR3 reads CASSPREAEQFF. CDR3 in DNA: TGTGCCAGCAGCCCGCGGGAGGCTGAGCAGTTCTTC.

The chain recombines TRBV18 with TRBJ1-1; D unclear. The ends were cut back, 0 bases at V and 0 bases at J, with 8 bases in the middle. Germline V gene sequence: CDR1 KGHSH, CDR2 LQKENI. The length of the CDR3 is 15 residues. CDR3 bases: TGTGCCAGCTCACCACCGGGCAGTATGAACACTGAAGCTTTCTTT. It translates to CASSPPGSMNTEAFF. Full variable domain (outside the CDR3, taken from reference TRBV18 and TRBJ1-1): NAGVMQNPRHLVRRRGQEARLRCSPMKGHSHVYWYRQLPEEGLKFMVYLQKENIIDESGMPKERFSAEFPKEGPSILRIQQVVRGDSAAYFCASSPPGSMNTEAFFGQGTRLTVV.

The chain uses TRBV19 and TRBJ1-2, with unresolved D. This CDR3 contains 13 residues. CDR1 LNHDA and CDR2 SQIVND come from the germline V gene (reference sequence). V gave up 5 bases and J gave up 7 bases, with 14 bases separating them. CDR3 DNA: TGTGCCAGTAGTTGGGGTGGAGGGCCTGGCTACACCTTC. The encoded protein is CASSWGGGPGYTF.

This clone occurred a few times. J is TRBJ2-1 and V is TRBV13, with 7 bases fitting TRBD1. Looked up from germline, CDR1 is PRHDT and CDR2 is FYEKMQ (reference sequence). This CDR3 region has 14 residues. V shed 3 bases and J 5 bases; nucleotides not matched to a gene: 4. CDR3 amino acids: CASSFRDRNNEQFF. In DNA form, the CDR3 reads TGTGCCAGCAGCTTCCGGGACAGAAACAATGAGCAGTTCTTC.

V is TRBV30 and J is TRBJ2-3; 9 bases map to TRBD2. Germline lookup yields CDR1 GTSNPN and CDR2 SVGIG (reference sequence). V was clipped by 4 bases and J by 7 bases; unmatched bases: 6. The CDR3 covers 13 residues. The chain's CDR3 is CAWMNLAGYTQYF. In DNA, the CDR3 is TGTGCCTGGATGAACCTAGCGGGATATACGCAGTATTTT.

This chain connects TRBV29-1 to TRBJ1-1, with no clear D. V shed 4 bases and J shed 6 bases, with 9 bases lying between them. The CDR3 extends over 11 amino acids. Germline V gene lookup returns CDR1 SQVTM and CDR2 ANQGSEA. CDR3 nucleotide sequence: TGCAGCGTTGGTAGACACTCTGAAGCTTTCTTT. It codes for CSVGRHSEAFF.